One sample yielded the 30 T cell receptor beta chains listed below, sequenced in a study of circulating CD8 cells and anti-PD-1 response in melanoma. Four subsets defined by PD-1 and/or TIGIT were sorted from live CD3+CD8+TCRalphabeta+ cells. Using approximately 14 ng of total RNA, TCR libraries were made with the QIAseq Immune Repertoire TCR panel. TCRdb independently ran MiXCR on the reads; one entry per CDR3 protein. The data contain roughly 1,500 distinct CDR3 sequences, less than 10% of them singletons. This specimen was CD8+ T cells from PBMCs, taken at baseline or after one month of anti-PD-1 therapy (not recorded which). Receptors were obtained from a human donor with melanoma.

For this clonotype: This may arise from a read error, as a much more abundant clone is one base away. As DNA, the CDR3 is TGTGTCAGCAGCTTCTCCGAGGAGGGTAATCAGCCCCAGCATTTT. It yields the protein CVSSFSEEGNQPQHF. The chain employs TRBV5-6 and TRBJ1-5, with no clear D. Germline V CDR1 and CDR2: SGHDT, YYEEEE. The CDR3 is 15 residues long.

The CDR3: CAWLTGANVLTF. DNA of the CDR3: TGTGCCTGGTTAACTGGGGCCAACGTCCTGACTTTC. The chain joins TRBV30 to TRBJ2-6; D call uncertain. Germline V gene sequence: CDR1 GTSNPN, CDR2 SVGIG (reference sequence). V gave up 5 bases and J gave up 2 bases, with 4 bases separating them. This CDR3 is 12 amino acids long.

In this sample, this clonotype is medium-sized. CDR3 nucleotides: TGTGCCAGCTCATTGAGACAGGGGGAAAGAGAGGAGCAGTACTTC. It yields the protein CASSLRQGEREEQYF. The chain recombines TRBV18 with TRBJ2-7; 9 bases line up with TRBD1. The CDR3 runs to 15 residues. The J segment lost 7 bases and the V segment lost 5 bases, leaving 12 bases of the junction unmatched. Germline V gives CDR1 KGHSH, CDR2 LQKENI.

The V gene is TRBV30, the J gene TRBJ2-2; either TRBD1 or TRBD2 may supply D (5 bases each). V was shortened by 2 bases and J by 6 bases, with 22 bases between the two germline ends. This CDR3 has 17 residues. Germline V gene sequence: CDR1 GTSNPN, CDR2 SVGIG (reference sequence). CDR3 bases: TGTGCCTGGAGTTCACTACCAGGCTCCGAGGGGTCCGGGGAGCTGTTTTTT. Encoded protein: CAWSSLPGSEGSGELFF.

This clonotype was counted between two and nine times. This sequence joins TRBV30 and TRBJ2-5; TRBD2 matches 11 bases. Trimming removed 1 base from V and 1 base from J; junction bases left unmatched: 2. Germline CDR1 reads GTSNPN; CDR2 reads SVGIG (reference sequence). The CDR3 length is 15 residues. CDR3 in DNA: TGTGCCTGGAGTGCTACTAGCGGGGGCCAAGAGACCCAGTACTTC. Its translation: CAWSATSGGQETQYF.

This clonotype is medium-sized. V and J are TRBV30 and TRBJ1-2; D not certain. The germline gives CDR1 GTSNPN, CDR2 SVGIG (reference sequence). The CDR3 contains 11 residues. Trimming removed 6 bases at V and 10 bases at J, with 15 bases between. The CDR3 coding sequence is TGTGCCTGCTATACCCCCGGTGACTACACCTTC. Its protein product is CACYTPGDYTF.

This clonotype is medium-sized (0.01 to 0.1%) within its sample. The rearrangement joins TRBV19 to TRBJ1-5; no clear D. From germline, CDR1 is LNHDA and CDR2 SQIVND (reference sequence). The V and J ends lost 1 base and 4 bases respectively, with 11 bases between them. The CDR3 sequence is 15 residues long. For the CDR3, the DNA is TGTGCCAGTAGTATAGTCGAGGAAACTAATCAGCCCCAGCATTTT. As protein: CASSIVEETNQPQHF.

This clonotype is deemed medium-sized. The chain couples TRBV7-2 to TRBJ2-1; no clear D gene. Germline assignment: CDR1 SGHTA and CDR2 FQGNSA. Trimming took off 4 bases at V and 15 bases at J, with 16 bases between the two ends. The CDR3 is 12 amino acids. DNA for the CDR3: TGTGCCAGCAGCTCCAACTCCCGAGTCCTGTTCTTC. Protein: CASSSNSRVLFF. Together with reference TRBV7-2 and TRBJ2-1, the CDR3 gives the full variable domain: GAGVSQSPSNKVTEKGKDVELRCDPISGHTALYWYRQSLGQGLEFLIYFQGNSAPDKSGLPSDRFSAERTGGSVSTLTIQRTQQEDSAVYLCASSSNSRVLFFGPGTRLTVL.

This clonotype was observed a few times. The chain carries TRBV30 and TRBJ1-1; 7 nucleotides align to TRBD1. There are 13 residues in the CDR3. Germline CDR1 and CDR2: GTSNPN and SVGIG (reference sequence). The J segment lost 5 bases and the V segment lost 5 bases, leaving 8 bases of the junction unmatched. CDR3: CAWGERGLTEAFF. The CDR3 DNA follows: TGTGCCTGGGGGGAAAGGGGGCTAACTGAAGCTTTCTTT. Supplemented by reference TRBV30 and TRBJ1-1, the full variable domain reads SQTIHQWPATLVQPVGSPLSLECTVEGTSNPNLYWYRQAAGRGLQLLFYSVGIGQISSEVPQNLSASRPQDRQFILSSKKLLLSDSGFYLCAWGERGLTEAFFGQGTRLTVV.

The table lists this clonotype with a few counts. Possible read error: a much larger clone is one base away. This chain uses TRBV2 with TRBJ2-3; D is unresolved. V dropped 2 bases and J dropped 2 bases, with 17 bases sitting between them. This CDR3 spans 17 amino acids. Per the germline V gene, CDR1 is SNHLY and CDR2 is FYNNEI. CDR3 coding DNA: TGTGCCAGCAGTGAAAGTCAGGCAGAGACATCCACAGATACGCAGTATTTT. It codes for CASSESQAETSTDTQYF.

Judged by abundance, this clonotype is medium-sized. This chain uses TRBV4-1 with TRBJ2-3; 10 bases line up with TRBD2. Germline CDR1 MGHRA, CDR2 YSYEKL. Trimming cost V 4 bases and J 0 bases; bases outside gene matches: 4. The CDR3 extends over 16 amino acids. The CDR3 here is CASSRTSGISTDTQYF. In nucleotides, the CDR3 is TGCGCCAGCAGCCGGACTAGCGGAATAAGCACAGATACGCAGTATTTT.

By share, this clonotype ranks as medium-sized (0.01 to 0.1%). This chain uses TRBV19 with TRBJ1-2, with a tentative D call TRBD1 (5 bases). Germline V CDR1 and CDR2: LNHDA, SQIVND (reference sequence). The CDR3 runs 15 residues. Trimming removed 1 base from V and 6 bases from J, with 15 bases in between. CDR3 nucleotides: TGTGCCAGTAGTATAGGTGGCAGGGCAATGGATGGCTACACCTTC. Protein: CASSIGGRAMDGYTF.

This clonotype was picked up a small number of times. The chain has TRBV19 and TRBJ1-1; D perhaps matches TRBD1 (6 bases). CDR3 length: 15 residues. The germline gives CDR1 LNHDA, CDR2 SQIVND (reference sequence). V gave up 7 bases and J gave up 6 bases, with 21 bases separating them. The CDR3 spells CASTQPGHRPSEAFF. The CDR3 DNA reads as TGTGCCAGTACTCAGCCGGGACACCGGCCCTCTGAAGCTTTCTTT.

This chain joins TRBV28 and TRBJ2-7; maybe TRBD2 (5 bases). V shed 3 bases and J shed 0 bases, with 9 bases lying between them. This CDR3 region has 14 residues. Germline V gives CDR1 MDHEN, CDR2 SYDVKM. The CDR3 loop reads CASSFGGPSYEQYF. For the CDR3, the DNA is TGTGCCAGCAGTTTTGGAGGACCCTCCTACGAGCAGTACTTC.

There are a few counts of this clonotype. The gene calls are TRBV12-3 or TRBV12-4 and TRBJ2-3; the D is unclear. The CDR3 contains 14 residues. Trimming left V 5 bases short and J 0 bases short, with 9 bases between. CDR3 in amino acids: CASSRADSTDTQYF. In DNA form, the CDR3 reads TGTGCCAGCAGTCGGGCGGACAGCACAGATACGCAGTATTTT.

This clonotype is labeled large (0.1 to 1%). CDR3 bases: TGTGCCAGCAGCCTTTATAGGGACAGTCCGTTCTATGGCTACACCTTC. This encodes CASSLYRDSPFYGYTF. The chain links TRBV14 to TRBJ1-2, with 7 bases that match TRBD1. The CDR3 length is 16 residues. The V gene's germline CDR1 is SGHDN and CDR2 FVKESK. V dropped 4 bases and J dropped 4; count of bases not matched to a gene: 12.

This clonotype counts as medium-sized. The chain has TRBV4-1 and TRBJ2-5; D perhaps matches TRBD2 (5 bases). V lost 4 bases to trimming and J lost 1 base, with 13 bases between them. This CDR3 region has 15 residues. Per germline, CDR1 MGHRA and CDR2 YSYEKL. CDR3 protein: CASSLLGLGQETQYF. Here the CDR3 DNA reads TGCGCCAGCAGCCTCCTTGGACTGGGCCAAGAGACCCAGTACTTC.

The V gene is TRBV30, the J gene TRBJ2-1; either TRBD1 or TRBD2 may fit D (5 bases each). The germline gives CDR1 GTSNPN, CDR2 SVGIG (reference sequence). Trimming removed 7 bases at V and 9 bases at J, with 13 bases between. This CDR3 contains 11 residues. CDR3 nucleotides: TGTGCCTCTGGGGACGGAGGTGAGCAGTTCTTC. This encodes CASGDGGEQFF.

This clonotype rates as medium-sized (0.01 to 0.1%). CDR3 protein: CASSSQSTDTQYF. The CDR3 DNA reads as TGTGCCAGTAGTAGCCAGAGCACAGATACGCAGTATTTT. The rearrangement links TRBV19 to TRBJ2-3; D gene unclear. Trimming shortened V by 4 bases and J by 0 bases, and 5 bases separated the two germline ends. There are 13 residues in the CDR3. Germline CDR1 LNHDA, CDR2 SQIVND (reference sequence).

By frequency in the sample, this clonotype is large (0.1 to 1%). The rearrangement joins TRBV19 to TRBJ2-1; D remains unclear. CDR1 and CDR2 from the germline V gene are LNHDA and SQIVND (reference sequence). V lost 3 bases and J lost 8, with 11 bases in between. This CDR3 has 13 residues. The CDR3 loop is CASSIVGSDEQFF. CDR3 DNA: TGTGCCAGTAGTATTGTGGGGTCCGATGAGCAGTTCTTC.

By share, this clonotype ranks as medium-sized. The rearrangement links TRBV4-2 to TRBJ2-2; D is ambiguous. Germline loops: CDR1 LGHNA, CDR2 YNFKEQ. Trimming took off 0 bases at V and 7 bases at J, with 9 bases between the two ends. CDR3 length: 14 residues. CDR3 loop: CASSQDLLGGELFF. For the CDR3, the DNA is TGTGCCAGCAGCCAAGATCTACTCGGCGGGGAGCTGTTTTTT.

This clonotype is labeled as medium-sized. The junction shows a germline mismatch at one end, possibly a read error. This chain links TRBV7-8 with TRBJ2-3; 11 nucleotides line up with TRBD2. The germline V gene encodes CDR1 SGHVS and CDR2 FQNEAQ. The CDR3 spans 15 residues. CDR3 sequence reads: CASSLAGGHTDTQYF. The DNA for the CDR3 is TGTGCCAGCAGCCTAGCGGGGGGTCATACAGATACGCAGTATTTT. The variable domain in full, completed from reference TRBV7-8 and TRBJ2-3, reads GAGVSQSPRYKVAKRGQDVALRCDPISGHVSLFWYQQALGQGPEFLTYFQNEAQLDKSGLPSDRFFAERPEGSVSTLKIQRTQQEDSAVYLCASSLAGGHTDTQYFGPGTRLTVL.

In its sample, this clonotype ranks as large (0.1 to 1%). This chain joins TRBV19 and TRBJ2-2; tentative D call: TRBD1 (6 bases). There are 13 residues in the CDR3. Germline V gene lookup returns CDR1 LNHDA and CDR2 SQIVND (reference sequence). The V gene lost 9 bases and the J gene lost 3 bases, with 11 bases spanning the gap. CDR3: CASQGWDTGELFF. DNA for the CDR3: TGTGCCAGCCAGGGGTGGGACACCGGGGAGCTGTTTTTT. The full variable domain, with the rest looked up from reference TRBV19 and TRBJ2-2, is DGGITQSPKYLFRKEGQNVTLSCEQNLNHDAMYWYRQDPGQGLRLIYYSQIVNDFQKGDIAEGYSVSREKKESFPLTVTSAQKNPTAFYLCASQGWDTGELFFGEGSRLTVL.

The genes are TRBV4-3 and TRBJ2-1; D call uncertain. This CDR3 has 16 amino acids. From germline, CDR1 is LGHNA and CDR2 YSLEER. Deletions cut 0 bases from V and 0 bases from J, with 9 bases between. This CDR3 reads CASSQETASSYNEQFF. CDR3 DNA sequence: TGCGCCAGCAGCCAAGAGACGGCCAGCTCCTACAATGAGCAGTTCTTC.

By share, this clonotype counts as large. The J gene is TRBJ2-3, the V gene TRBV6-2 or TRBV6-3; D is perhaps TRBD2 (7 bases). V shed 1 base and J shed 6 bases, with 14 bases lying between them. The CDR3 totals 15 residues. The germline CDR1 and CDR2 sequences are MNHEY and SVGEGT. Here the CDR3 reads CASSYLWGGRDTQYF. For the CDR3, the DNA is TGTGCCAGCAGTTACTTGTGGGGGGGCCGCGATACGCAGTATTTT.

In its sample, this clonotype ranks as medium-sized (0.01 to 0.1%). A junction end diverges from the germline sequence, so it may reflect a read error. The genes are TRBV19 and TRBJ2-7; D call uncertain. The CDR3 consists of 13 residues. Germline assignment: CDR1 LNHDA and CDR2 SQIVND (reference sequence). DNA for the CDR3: TGTGCCAGTAGTTCTGAGATACCCGGACGGGCCCAGTTC. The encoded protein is CASSSEIPGRAQF.

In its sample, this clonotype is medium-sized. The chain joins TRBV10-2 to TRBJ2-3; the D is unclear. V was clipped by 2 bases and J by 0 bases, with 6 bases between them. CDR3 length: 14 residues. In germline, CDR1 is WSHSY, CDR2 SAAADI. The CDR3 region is CASSEQLSTDTQYF. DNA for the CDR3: TGCGCCAGCAGTGAGCAGCTGAGCACAGATACGCAGTATTTT.

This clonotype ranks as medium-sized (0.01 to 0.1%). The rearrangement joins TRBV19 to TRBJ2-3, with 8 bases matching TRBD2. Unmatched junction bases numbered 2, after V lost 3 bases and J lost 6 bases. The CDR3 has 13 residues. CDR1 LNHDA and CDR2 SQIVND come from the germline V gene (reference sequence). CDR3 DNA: TGTGCCAGTAGTATTAGCGGGGCGGATACGCAGTATTTT. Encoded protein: CASSISGADTQYF. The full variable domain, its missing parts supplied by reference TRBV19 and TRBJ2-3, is DGGITQSPKYLFRKEGQNVTLSCEQNLNHDAMYWYRQDPGQGLRLIYYSQIVNDFQKGDIAEGYSVSREKKESFPLTVTSAQKNPTAFYLCASSISGADTQYFGPGTRLTVL.

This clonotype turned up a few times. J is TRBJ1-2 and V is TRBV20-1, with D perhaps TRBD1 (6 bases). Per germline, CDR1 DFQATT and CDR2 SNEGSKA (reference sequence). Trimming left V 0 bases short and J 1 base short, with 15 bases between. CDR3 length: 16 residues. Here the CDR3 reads CSARDRGAALNYGYTF. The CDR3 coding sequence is TGCAGTGCTAGAGATAGGGGGGCGGCCCTTAACTATGGCTACACCTTC.

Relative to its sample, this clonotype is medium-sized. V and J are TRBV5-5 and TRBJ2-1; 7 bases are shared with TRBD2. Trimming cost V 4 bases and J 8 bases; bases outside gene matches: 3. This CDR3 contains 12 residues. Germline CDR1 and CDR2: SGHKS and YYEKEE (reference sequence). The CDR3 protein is CASSPAGDEQFF. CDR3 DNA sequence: TGTGCCAGCAGCCCCGCGGGGGATGAGCAGTTCTTC.